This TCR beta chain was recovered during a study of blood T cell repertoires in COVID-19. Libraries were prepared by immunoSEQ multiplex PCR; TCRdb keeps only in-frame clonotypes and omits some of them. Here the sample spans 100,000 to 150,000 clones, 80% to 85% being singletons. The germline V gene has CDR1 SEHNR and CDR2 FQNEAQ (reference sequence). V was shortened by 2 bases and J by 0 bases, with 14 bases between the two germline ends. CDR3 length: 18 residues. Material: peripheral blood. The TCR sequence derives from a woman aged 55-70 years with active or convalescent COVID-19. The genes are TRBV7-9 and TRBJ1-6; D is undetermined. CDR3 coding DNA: TGTGCCAGCAGCTTAAGTCCGGGTGCGAGCTCCTATAATTCACCCCTCCACTTT. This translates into CASSLSPGASSYNSPLHF.